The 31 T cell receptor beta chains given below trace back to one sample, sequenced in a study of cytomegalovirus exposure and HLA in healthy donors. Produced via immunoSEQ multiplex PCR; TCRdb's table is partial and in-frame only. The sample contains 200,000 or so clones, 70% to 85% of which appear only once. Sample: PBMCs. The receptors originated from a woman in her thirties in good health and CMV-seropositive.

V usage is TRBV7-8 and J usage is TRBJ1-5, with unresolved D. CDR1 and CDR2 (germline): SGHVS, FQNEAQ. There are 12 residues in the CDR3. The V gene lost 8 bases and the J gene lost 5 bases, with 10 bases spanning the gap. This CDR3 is CASSATYQPQHF. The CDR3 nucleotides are TGTGCCAGCTCAGCGACTTATCAGCCCCAGCATTTT.

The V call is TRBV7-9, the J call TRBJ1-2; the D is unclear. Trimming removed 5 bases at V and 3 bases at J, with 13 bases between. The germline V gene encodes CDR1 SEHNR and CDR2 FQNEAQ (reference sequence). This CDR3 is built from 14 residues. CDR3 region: CASSVSRNDYGYTF. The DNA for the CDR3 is TGTGCCAGCAGCGTCTCCAGGAATGACTATGGCTACACCTTC. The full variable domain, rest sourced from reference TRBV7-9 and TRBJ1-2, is DTGVSQNPRHKITKRGQNVTFRCDPISEHNRLYWYRQTLGQGPEFLTYFQNEAQLEKSRLLSDRFSAERPKGSFSTLEIQRTEQGDSAMYLCASSVSRNDYGYTFGSGTRLTVV.

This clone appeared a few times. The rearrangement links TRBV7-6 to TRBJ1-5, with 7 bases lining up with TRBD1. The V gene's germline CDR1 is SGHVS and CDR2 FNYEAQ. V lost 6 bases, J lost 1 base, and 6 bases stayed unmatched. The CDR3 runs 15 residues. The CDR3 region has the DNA TGTGCCAGCAGTCCGAACAGGGGAAGCAATCAGCCCCAGCATTTT. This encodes CASSPNRGSNQPQHF.

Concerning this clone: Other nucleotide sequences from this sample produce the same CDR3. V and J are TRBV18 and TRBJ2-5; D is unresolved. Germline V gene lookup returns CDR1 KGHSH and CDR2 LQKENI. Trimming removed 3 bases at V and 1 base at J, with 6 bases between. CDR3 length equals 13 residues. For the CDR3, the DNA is TGTGCCAGCTCACCCTCCGTCCAAGAGACCCAGTACTTC. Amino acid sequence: CASSPSVQETQYF. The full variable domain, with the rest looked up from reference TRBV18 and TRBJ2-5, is NAGVMQNPRHLVRRRGQEARLRCSPMKGHSHVYWYRQLPEEGLKFMVYLQKENIIDESGMPKERFSAEFPKEGPSILRIQQVVRGDSAAYFCASSPSVQETQYFGPGTRLLVL.

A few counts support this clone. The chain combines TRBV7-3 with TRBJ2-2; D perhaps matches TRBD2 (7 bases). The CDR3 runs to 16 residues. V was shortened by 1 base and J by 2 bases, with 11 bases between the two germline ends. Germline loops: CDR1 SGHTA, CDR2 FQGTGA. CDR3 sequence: CASSLNRGANTGELFF. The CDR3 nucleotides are TGTGCCAGCAGCTTAAATCGGGGGGCAAACACCGGGGAGCTGTTTTTT. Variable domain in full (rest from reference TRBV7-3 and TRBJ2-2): GAGVSQTPSNKVTEKGKYVELRCDPISGHTALYWYRQSLGQGPEFLIYFQGTGAADDSGLPNDRFFAVRPEGSVSTLKIQRTERGDSAVYLCASSLNRGANTGELFFGEGSRLTVL.

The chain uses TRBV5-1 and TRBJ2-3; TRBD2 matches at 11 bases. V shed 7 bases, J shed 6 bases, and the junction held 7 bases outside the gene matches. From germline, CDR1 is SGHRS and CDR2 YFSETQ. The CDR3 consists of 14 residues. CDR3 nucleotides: TGCGCCAGCTCCACTAGCGGGGGTTCGGATACGCAGTATTTT. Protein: CASSTSGGSDTQYF.

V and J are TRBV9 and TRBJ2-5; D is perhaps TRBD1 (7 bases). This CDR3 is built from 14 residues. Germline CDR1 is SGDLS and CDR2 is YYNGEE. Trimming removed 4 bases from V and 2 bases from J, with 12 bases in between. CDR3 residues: CASSTSGGQETQYF. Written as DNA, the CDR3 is TGTGCCAGCAGCACATCAGGGGGGCAAGAGACCCAGTACTTC.

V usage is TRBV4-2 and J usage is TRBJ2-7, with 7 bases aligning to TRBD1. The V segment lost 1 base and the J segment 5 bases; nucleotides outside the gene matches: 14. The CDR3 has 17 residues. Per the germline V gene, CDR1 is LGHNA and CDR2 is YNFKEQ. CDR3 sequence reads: CASSQGGTGAIWNEQYF. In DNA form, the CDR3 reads TGTGCCAGCAGCCAAGGGGGCACAGGGGCAATTTGGAACGAGCAGTACTTC.

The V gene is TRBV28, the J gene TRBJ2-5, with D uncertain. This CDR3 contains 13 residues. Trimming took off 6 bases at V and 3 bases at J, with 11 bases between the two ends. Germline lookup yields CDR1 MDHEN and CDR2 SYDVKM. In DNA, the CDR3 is TGTGCCAGCAGCCCCCAGTTGAAAGAGACCCAGTACTTC. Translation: CASSPQLKETQYF.

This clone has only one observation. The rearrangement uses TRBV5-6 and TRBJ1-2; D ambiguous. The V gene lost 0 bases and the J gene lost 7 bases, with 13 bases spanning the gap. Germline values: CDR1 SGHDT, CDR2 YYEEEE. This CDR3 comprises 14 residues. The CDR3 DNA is TGTGCCAGCAGCTTGGGGAGATTAACGGGTGGCTACACCTTC. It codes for CASSLGRLTGGYTF.

The CDR3 DNA sequence: TGTGCCAGAAGCTTAGAACAGGGGTTGGATGCCTATAGCAATCAGCCCCAGCATTTT. Protein sequence: CARSLEQGLDAYSNQPQHF. The chain joins TRBV7-5 to TRBJ1-5; the tabulated D call, TRBD1, remains unverified against the DNA. TRBV7-5 represents a pseudogene. This CDR3 spans 19 amino acids.

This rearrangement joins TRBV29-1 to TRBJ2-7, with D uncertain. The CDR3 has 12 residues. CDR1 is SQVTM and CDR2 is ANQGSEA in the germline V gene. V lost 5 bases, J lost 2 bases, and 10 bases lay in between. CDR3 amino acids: CSVQSSTYEQYF. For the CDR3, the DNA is TGCAGCGTTCAAAGTTCTACCTACGAGCAGTACTTC.

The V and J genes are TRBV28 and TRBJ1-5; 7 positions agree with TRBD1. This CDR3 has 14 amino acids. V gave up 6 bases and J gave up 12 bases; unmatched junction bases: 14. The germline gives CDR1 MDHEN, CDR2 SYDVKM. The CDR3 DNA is TGTGCCAGCAGCCACAGACAGGGCGTAACGAGCCAGCATTTT. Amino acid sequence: CASSHRQGVTSQHF.

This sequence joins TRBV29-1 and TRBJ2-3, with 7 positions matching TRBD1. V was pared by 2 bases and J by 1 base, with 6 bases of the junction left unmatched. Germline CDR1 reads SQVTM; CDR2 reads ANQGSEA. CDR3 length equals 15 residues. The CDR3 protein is CSVEPRQGGTDTQYF. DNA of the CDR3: TGCAGCGTTGAACCCCGACAGGGAGGCACAGATACGCAGTATTTT.

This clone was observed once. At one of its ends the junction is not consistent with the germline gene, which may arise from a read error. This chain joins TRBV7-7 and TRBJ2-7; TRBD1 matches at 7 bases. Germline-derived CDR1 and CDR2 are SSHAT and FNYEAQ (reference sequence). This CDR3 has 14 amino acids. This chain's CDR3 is CASSLGQGAYEQYF. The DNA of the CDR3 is TGTGCTAGCAGCTTAGGGCAGGGGGCCTACGAGCAGTACTTC.

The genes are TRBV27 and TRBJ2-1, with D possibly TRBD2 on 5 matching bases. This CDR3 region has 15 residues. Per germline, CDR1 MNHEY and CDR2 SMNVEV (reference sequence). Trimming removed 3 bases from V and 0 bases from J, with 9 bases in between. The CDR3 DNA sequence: TGTGCCAGCAGTTTTGGCGGGTTCTCCTACAATGAGCAGTTCTTC. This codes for CASSFGGFSYNEQFF.

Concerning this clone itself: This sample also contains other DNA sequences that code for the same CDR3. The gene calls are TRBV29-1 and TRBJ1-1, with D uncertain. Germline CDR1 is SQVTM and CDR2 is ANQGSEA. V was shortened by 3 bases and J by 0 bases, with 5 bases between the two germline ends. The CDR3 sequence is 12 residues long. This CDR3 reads CSVESMNTEAFF. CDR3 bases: TGCAGCGTTGAGAGCATGAACACTGAAGCTTTCTTT.

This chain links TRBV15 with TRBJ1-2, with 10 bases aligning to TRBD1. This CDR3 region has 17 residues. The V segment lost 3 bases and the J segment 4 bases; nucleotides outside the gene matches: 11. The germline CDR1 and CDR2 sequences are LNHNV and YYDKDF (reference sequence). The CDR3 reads CATSRGDRGRGRYGYTF. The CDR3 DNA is TGTGCCACCAGCAGGGGAGACAGGGGGCGCGGTCGCTATGGCTACACCTTC.

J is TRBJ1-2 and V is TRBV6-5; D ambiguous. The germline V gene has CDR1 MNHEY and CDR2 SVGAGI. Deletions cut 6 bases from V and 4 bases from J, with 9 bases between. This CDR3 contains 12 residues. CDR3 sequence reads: CASRPRSYGYTF. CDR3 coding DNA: TGTGCCAGCAGGCCGAGGAGCTATGGCTACACCTTC.

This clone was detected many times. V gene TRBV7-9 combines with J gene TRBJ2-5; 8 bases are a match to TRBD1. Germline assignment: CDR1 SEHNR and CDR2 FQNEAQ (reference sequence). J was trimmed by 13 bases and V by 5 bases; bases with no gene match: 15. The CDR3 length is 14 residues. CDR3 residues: CASSPMGWTGPLYF. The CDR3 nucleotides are TGTGCCAGCAGCCCTATGGGGTGGACAGGGCCTCTGTACTTC.

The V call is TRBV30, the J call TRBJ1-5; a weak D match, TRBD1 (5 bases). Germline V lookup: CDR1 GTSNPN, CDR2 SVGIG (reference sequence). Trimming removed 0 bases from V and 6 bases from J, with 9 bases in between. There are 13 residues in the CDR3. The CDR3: CAWSVGRGQPQHF. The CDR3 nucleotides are TGTGCCTGGAGTGTAGGTAGGGGTCAGCCCCAGCATTTT.

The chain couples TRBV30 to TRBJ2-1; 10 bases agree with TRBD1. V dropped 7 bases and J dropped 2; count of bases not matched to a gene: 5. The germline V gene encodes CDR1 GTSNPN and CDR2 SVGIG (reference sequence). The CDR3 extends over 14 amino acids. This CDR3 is CASEGTGAYNEQFF. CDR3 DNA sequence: TGTGCCTCCGAGGGGACAGGGGCCTACAATGAGCAGTTCTTC.

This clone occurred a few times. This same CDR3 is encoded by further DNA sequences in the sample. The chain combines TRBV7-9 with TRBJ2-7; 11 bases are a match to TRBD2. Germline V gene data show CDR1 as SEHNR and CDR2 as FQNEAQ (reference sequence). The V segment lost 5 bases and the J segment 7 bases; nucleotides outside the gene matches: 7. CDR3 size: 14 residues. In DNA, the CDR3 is TGTGCCAGCAGCCCACGGACTAGCGGGTCTGAGCAGTACTTC. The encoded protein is CASSPRTSGSEQYF.

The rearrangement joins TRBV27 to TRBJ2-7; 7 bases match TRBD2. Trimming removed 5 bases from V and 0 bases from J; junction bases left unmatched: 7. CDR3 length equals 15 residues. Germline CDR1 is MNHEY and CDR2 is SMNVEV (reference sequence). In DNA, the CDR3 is TGTGCCAGCAGTCGAGCGGGGATAAGCTCCTACGAGCAGTACTTC. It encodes CASSRAGISSYEQYF.

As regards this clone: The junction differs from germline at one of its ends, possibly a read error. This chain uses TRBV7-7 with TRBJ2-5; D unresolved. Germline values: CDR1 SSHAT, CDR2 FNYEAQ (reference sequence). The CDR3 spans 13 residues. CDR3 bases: TGTGCTAGCAGCTTGAACCCGGAAGAGACCCAGTACTTC. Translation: CASSLNPEETQYF. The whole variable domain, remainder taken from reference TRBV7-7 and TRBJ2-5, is GAGVSQSPRYKVTKRGQDVTLRCDPISSHATLYWYQQALGQGPEFLTYFNYEAQPDKSGLPSDRFSAERPEGSISTLTIQRTEQRDSAMYRCASSLNPEETQYFGPGTRLLVL.

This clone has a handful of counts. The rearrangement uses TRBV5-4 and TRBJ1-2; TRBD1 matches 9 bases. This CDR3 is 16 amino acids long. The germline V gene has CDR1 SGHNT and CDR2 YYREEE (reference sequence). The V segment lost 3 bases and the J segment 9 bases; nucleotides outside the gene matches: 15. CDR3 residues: CASSSRTGEDFLSYTF. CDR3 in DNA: TGTGCCAGCAGCTCCCGGACAGGGGAGGATTTTCTCAGCTACACCTTC.

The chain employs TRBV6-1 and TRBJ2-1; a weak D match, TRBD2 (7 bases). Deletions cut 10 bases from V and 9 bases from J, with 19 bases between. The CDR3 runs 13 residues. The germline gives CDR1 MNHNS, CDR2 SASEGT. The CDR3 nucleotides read TGTGCCATATCGGGGGGCGGGAGCGGTGAGCAGTTCTTC. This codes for CAISGGGSGEQFF.

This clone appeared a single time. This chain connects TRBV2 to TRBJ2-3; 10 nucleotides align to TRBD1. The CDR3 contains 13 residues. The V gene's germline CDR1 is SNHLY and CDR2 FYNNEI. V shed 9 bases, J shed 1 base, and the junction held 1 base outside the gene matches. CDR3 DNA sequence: TGTGCCAGGGGGACAGGGGGCACAGATACGCAGTATTTT. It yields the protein CARGTGGTDTQYF.

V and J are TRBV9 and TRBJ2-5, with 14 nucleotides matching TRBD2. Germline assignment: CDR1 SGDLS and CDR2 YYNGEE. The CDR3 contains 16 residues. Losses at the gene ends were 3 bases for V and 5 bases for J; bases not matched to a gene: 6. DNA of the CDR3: TGTGCCAGCAGCGAGGGGACTAGCGGGAGTAGGGAGACCCAGTACTTC. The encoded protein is CASSEGTSGSRETQYF.

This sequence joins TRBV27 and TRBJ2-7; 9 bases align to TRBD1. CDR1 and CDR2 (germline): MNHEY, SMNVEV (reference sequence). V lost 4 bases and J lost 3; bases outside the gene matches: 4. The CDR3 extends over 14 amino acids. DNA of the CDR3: TGTGCCAGCAGTTCGGGACAGGGTGTCTACGAGCAGTACTTC. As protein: CASSSGQGVYEQYF.

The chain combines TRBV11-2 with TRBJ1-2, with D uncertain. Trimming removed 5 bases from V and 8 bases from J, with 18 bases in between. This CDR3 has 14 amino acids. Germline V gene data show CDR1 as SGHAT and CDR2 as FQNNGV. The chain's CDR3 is CASSPARSVGGYTF. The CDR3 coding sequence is TGTGCCAGCAGCCCGGCCCGGAGTGTCGGCGGCTACACCTTC.